These 27 T cell receptor beta chains share one sample of origin, sequenced in a study of cytomegalovirus exposure and HLA in healthy donors. The data were produced by immunoSEQ multiplex PCR, yet TCRdb's version contains in-frame clones alone and is incomplete. The sample shows 120,000 or so clones, roughly 95% of them seen only once. The sequenced sample consisted of PBMCs. The receptors derive from a man between 18 and 29 years old in good health and CMV-seronegative.

The chain combines TRBV2 with TRBJ1-4; D is possibly TRBD1 (6 bases). Trimming stripped 3 bases from V and 2 bases from J, with 10 bases between. The CDR3 has 15 residues. CDR1 and CDR2 (germline): SNHLY, FYNNEI. The CDR3 region is CASSDLGATNEKLFF. CDR3 nucleotide sequence: TGTGCCAGCAGTGATCTGGGGGCTACTAATGAAAAACTGTTTTTT. The full variable domain, its missing parts supplied by reference TRBV2 and TRBJ1-4, is EPEVTQTPSHQVTQMGQEVILRCVPISNHLYFYWYRQILGQKVEFLVSFYNNEISEKSEIFDDQFSVERPDGSNFTLKIRSTKLEDSAMYFCASSDLGATNEKLFFGSGTQLSVL.

This chain joins TRBV10-3 and TRBJ1-2; TRBD1 matches at 7 bases. Germline CDR1 ENHRY, CDR2 SYGVKD. CDR3 length: 13 amino acids. The J segment lost 8 bases and the V segment lost 3 bases, leaving 6 bases of the junction unmatched. CDR3 bases: TGTGCCATCAGTGATAGACAGGGTGACGGCTACACCTTC. Its translation is CAISDRQGDGYTF.

This clone has a single count. The chain recombines TRBV7-8 with TRBJ2-1, with 7 bases aligning to TRBD2. This CDR3 region has 13 residues. The germline V gene has CDR1 SGHVS and CDR2 FQNEAQ. Trimming removed 1 base from V and 6 bases from J; junction bases left unmatched: 0. CDR3 sequence reads: CASSLGTSNEQFF. The CDR3 DNA reads TGTGCCAGCAGCTTAGGGACTAGCAATGAGCAGTTCTTC.

This chain links TRBV4-3 with TRBJ1-5; maybe TRBD1 (6 bases). V dropped 0 bases and J dropped 6 bases, with 12 bases sitting between them. The CDR3 covers 15 residues. CDR1 and CDR2 from the germline V gene are LGHNA and YSLEER. DNA of the CDR3: TGCGCCAGCAGCCAAGAACAGGGTAGCGCTCAGCCCCAGCATTTT. The encoded protein is CASSQEQGSAQPQHF.

The genes are TRBV30 and TRBJ2-7; 11 nucleotides agree with TRBD1. CDR3 length equals 12 residues. V shed 8 bases and J 3 bases; nucleotides not matched to a gene: 3. Germline values: CDR1 GTSNPN, CDR2 SVGIG (reference sequence). The CDR3 nucleotides are TGTGCCCGGGGGACAGGGGGCTACGAGCAGTACTTC. The encoded protein is CARGTGGYEQYF.

This chain connects TRBV11-2 to TRBJ1-1; TRBD1 matches 8 bases. Germline V gene lookup returns CDR1 SGHAT and CDR2 FQNNGV. This CDR3 has 14 amino acids. V was pared by 3 bases and J by 4 bases, with 4 bases of the junction left unmatched. The CDR3 loop reads CASSLSTGVTEAFF. The CDR3 nucleotides read TGTGCCAGCAGCTTGTCGACAGGGGTCACTGAAGCTTTCTTT.

V and J are TRBV4-1 and TRBJ2-4; tentative D call: TRBD1 (6 bases). The V gene lost 0 bases and the J gene lost 0 bases, with 15 bases spanning the gap. The CDR3 covers 18 residues. From germline, CDR1 is MGHRA and CDR2 YSYEKL. CDR3 sequence reads: CASSQDTRGTLAKNIQYF. In DNA, the CDR3 is TGCGCCAGCAGCCAAGATACGAGGGGGACATTAGCCAAAAACATTCAGTACTTC.

This rearrangement joins TRBV7-9 to TRBJ2-6; D is undetermined. There are 15 residues in the CDR3. V shed 6 bases and J shed 2 bases, with 11 bases lying between them. The germline gives CDR1 SEHNR, CDR2 FQNEAQ (reference sequence). In nucleotides, the CDR3 is TGTGCCAGCAGTAAGCAGGTACCTGGGGCCAACGTCCTGACTTTC. Translation: CASSKQVPGANVLTF.

This clone has a single count. The chain uses TRBV7-9 and TRBJ1-2; no firm D call. The V end was cut by 0 bases, the J end by 6 bases, with 26 bases between. From germline, CDR1 is SEHNR and CDR2 FQNEAQ (reference sequence). This CDR3 has 19 residues. This CDR3 reads CASSLAGFSSEGEYDGYTF. The CDR3 bases are TGTGCCAGCAGCTTAGCCGGGTTCAGTTCGGAGGGTGAATACGATGGCTACACCTTC.

The V gene is TRBV4-1, the J gene TRBJ2-1; 9 bases are shared with TRBD2. The CDR3 has 16 residues. J was trimmed by 8 bases and V by 3 bases; bases with no gene match: 11. CDR1 is MGHRA, CDR2 YSYEKL, per germline. The CDR3 here is CASSHSSGAFTYEQFF. The CDR3 DNA is TGCGCCAGCAGCCACTCTAGCGGGGCCTTCACCTATGAGCAGTTCTTC.

J is TRBJ2-3 and V is TRBV7-9; 7 bases are shared with TRBD2. Trimming removed 4 bases from V and 4 bases from J; junction bases left unmatched: 8. Per the germline V gene, CDR1 is SEHNR and CDR2 is FQNEAQ (reference sequence). The CDR3 is 15 residues long. CDR3 region: CASSSTSAGSDTQYF. The CDR3, as DNA: TGTGCCAGCAGCTCAACTAGCGCTGGTTCAGATACGCAGTATTTT.

The chain employs TRBV6-4 and TRBJ2-3, with TRBD1 matching over 8 bases. The CDR3 extends over 16 amino acids. V gave up 7 bases and J gave up 5 bases; unmatched junction bases: 14. Germline CDR1 reads MRHNA; CDR2 reads SNTAGT. The CDR3 protein is CASTPRGAGGGDTQYF. CDR3 DNA: TGTGCCAGCACTCCTCGCGGGGCAGGGGGCGGAGATACGCAGTATTTT.

CDR3 in DNA: TGTGCCAGCAGCAAGAGCGGGAGGCCCACAGATACGCAGTATTTT. Protein: CASSKSGRPTDTQYF. V usage is TRBV7-2 and J usage is TRBJ2-3; 9 bases fit TRBD2. Germline V gene lookup returns CDR1 SGHTA and CDR2 FQGNSA. V trimming: 5 bases; J trimming: 2 bases; junction bases outside the gene matches: 5. The CDR3 is 15 amino acids.

The CDR3 region is CASSLPTGTPRSYEQYF. The CDR3 nucleotides are TGTGCCAGCAGTTTACCTACCGGGACACCCCGCTCCTACGAGCAGTACTTC. The gene calls are TRBV28 and TRBJ2-7; possible D gene TRBD1, 6 bases. CDR3 length equals 17 residues. V dropped 2 bases and J dropped 0 bases, with 17 bases sitting between them. Looked up from germline, CDR1 is MDHEN and CDR2 is SYDVKM. Full variable domain (outside the CDR3, taken from reference TRBV28 and TRBJ2-7): DVKVTQSSRYLVKRTGEKVFLECVQDMDHENMFWYRQDPGLGLRLIYFSYDVKMKEKGDIPEGYSVSREKKERFSLILESASTNQTSMYLCASSLPTGTPRSYEQYFGPGTRLTVT.

The chain combines TRBV18 with TRBJ1-1; possible D gene TRBD1, 5 bases. The CDR3 length is 15 residues. The germline V gene encodes CDR1 KGHSH and CDR2 LQKENI. The ends were cut back, 2 bases at V and 3 bases at J, with 13 bases in the middle. The CDR3 DNA reads as TGTGCCAGCTCACCATCAGGGTCGGCTGACACTGAAGCTTTCTTT. This gives the protein CASSPSGSADTEAFF.

The rearrangement joins TRBV14 to TRBJ2-1; 11 nucleotides match TRBD2. Per germline, CDR1 SGHDN and CDR2 FVKESK. V lost 0 bases to trimming and J lost 10 bases; unmatched junction nucleotides: 11. This CDR3 region has 17 residues. DNA of the CDR3: TGTGCCAGCAGCCAAGAGATGATACTAGCGGGAGCCGGGGAGCAGTTCTTC. It is translated as CASSQEMILAGAGEQFF.

The V and J genes are TRBV7-8 and TRBJ2-3, with 12 bases lining up with TRBD2. The CDR3 spans 15 residues. Germline V CDR1 and CDR2: SGHVS, FQNEAQ. The V and J ends lost 3 bases and 8 bases, in that order; junction bases with no gene match: 6. The CDR3 here is CASSFLAGGLPTQYF. In nucleotides, the CDR3 is TGTGCCAGCAGCTTTCTAGCGGGAGGGCTGCCTACGCAGTATTTT. The variable domain in full, completed from reference TRBV7-8 and TRBJ2-3, reads GAGVSQSPRYKVAKRGQDVALRCDPISGHVSLFWYQQALGQGPEFLTYFQNEAQLDKSGLPSDRFFAERPEGSVSTLKIQRTQQEDSAVYLCASSFLAGGLPTQYFGPGTRLTVL.

This clone is a singleton in its sample. The rearrangement uses TRBV28 and TRBJ1-1; 11 bases are shared with TRBD1. The CDR3 length is 13 residues. Germline CDR1 reads MDHEN; CDR2 reads SYDVKM. J lost 11 bases, V lost 5 bases, and 7 bases had no gene match. Here the CDR3 reads CASSPPDRGHAFF. The CDR3 bases are TGTGCCAGCAGTCCGCCGGACAGGGGGCATGCTTTCTTT. Looking up the rest from reference TRBV28 and TRBJ1-1 gives the full variable domain: DVKVTQSSRYLVKRTGEKVFLECVQDMDHENMFWYRQDPGLGLRLIYFSYDVKMKEKGDIPEGYSVSREKKERFSLILESASTNQTSMYLCASSPPDRGHAFFGQGTRLTVV.

As concerns this clone: One junction end disagrees with the germline gene, perhaps due to a read error. The chain is built from TRBV29-1 and TRBJ2-5, with 8 bases that match TRBD1. The germline V gene encodes CDR1 SQVTM and CDR2 ANQGSEA. The CDR3 length is 12 residues. For the CDR3, the DNA is TGCAGCGGTGAAACAGGGGGAGAGACCCAGTACTTC. Its protein is CSGETGGETQYF.

The genes are TRBV5-4 and TRBJ2-7; 12 bases align to TRBD2. This CDR3 is 19 amino acids long. With V trimmed by 4 bases and J by 2 bases, 16 bases remained unmatched. Germline V gene lookup returns CDR1 SGHNT and CDR2 YYREEE (reference sequence). In DNA form, the CDR3 reads TGTGCCAGCAGCAGGAACGCAGGGACTAGCGGGCTCACCGCCTACGAGCAGTACTTC. Translating it yields CASSRNAGTSGLTAYEQYF.

This sequence joins TRBV13 and TRBJ2-1; TRBD2 agrees at 10 bases. The CDR3 spans 16 residues. The ends lost 7 bases at V and 8 bases at J; junction bases unmatched: 14. Germline V CDR1 and CDR2: PRHDT, FYEKMQ (reference sequence). Written as DNA, the CDR3 is TGTGCCAGCATCTCTTCGGGAATAGCGGGAGGCGATGAGCAGTTCTTC. This encodes CASISSGIAGGDEQFF. The full variable domain, completed using reference TRBV13 and TRBJ2-1, is AAGVIQSPRHLIKEKRETATLKCYPIPRHDTVYWYQQGPGQDPQFLISFYEKMQSDKGSIPDRFSAQQFSDYHSELNMSSLELGDSALYFCASISSGIAGGDEQFFGPGTRLTVL.

The rearrangement links TRBV7-6 to TRBJ2-3; 12 bases map to TRBD2. Losses at the gene ends were 3 bases for V and 2 bases for J; bases not matched to a gene: 3. The CDR3 loop spans 16 amino acids. Germline loops: CDR1 SGHVS, CDR2 FNYEAQ. CDR3 loop: CASSLRTSGNTDTQYF. CDR3 in DNA: TGTGCCAGCAGCTTGCGGACTAGCGGGAACACAGATACGCAGTATTTT.

This rearrangement joins TRBV5-6 to TRBJ1-5; weak D call: TRBD1 (5 bases). The CDR3 is 15 amino acids. Trimming left V 1 base short and J 2 bases short, with 10 bases between. CDR1 and CDR2 (germline): SGHDT, YYEEEE. For the CDR3, the DNA is TGTGCCAGCAGCTTGAGGGGATCGGGCAATCAGCCCCAGCATTTT. Protein sequence: CASSLRGSGNQPQHF.

The V call is TRBV9, the J call TRBJ1-1; tentatively, D is TRBD1 (5 bases). The CDR3 consists of 15 residues. Trimming removed 4 bases from V and 5 bases from J, with 18 bases in between. Germline-derived CDR1 and CDR2 are SGDLS and YYNGEE. The CDR3 nucleotides read TGTGCCAGCAGCCTAACCGGGGGTGGAGGGACTGAAGCTTTCTTT. Protein product: CASSLTGGGGTEAFF.

V usage is TRBV28 and J usage is TRBJ2-1; D unresolved. CDR1 MDHEN and CDR2 SYDVKM come from the germline V gene. CDR3 length: 15 amino acids. The V end was cut by 2 bases, the J end by 0 bases, with 8 bases between. CDR3 residues: CASSLGRVSYNEQFF. Here the CDR3 DNA reads TGTGCCAGCAGTTTAGGCCGGGTCTCCTACAATGAGCAGTTCTTC.

The J gene is TRBJ1-1, the V gene TRBV7-2, with D possibly TRBD1 on 6 matching bases. The CDR3 consists of 12 residues. Germline V CDR1 and CDR2: SGHTA, FQGNSA. Trimming shortened V by 1 base and J by 7 bases, and 7 bases separated the two germline ends. Written as DNA, the CDR3 is TGTGCCAGCAGCTTAGGGGGGCTTGAAGCTTTCTTT. Protein: CASSLGGLEAFF.

V usage is TRBV27 and J usage is TRBJ2-2; 8 bases align to TRBD1. Looked up from germline, CDR1 is MNHEY and CDR2 is SMNVEV (reference sequence). Trimming cost V 0 bases and J 7 bases; bases outside gene matches: 10. CDR3 length equals 17 residues. CDR3 amino acids: CASSLSPRTGWNGELFF. CDR3 bases: TGTGCCAGCAGTTTATCGCCCCGGACAGGGTGGAACGGGGAGCTGTTTTTT.